These 17 T cell receptor beta chains were sequenced from one sample in a study of cytomegalovirus exposure and HLA in healthy donors. Only in-frame clones appear in the TCRdb table, and some are missing; sequencing was by immunoSEQ multiplex PCR. The sample lists about 200,000 clones; roughly 84% were seen once. Sequenced sample: PBMCs. These receptors all come from a woman younger than 45 in good health and CMV-seropositive.

V and J are TRBV19 and TRBJ1-2; 8 nucleotides match TRBD1. The germline V gene encodes CDR1 LNHDA and CDR2 SQIVND (reference sequence). The V gene end was trimmed by 4 bases and the J gene end by 8 bases; junction bases not matched to a gene: 6. The CDR3 runs to 13 residues. CDR3 nucleotide sequence: TGTGCCAGTAGTACGAGACAGGGGAGGGGCTACACCTTC. It specifies CASSTRQGRGYTF.

This chain uses TRBV5-1 with TRBJ1-1; D possibly corresponds to TRBD1 (6 bases). The CDR3 is 14 amino acids. V shed 4 bases and J shed 3 bases, with 13 bases lying between them. Germline V gives CDR1 SGHRS, CDR2 YFSETQ. CDR3 DNA sequence: TGCGCCAGCAGCACGACAGGAGACTACACTGAAGCTTTCTTT. Amino acid sequence: CASSTTGDYTEAFF.

The gene calls are TRBV2 and TRBJ2-1, with 10 bases matching TRBD2. Germline V CDR1 and CDR2: SNHLY, FYNNEI. The CDR3 extends over 15 amino acids. V was clipped by 4 bases and J by 9 bases; unmatched bases: 9. The CDR3 nucleotides are TGTGCCAGCAGTGTCCCTAGCGGGAGAAGGCTTGAGCAGTTCTTC. It yields the protein CASSVPSGRRLEQFF.

The chain recombines TRBV6-6 with TRBJ2-1, with TRBD2 matching over 12 bases. Germline V gene data show CDR1 as MNHNY and CDR2 as SVGAGI (reference sequence). The ends lost 9 bases at V and 6 bases at J; junction bases unmatched: 3. The CDR3 spans 13 residues. This chain's CDR3 is CASRLAGANEQFF. The DNA for the CDR3 is TGTGCCAGTCGACTAGCGGGAGCCAATGAGCAGTTCTTC.

CDR3 protein: CASSPLTSGGWNEQFF. The CDR3 DNA reads TGTGCCAGCTCACCGCTGACTAGCGGGGGATGGAATGAGCAGTTCTTC. The chain joins TRBV18 to TRBJ2-1, with 12 bases matching TRBD2. This CDR3 contains 16 residues. Per the germline V gene, CDR1 is KGHSH and CDR2 is LQKENI. J was trimmed by 7 bases and V by 3 bases; bases with no gene match: 7.

J is TRBJ2-7 and V is TRBV7-9; TRBD2 aligns across 7 bases. V lost 5 bases to trimming and J lost 2 bases; unmatched junction nucleotides: 9. This CDR3 comprises 15 residues. Looked up from germline, CDR1 is SEHNR and CDR2 is FQNEAQ (reference sequence). In DNA, the CDR3 is TGTGCCAGCAGCCCCGGACTAGGGATAACCTACGAGCAGTACTTC. It encodes CASSPGLGITYEQYF.

As regards this clone: At the DNA level, this CDR3 is encoded by other sequences in the same sample as well. The chain joins TRBV11-2 to TRBJ2-7, with D tentatively TRBD1 (5 bases). V lost 5 bases and J 3 bases, leaving 11 bases between the germline ends. The CDR3 length is 13 residues. The germline gives CDR1 SGHAT, CDR2 FQNNGV. CDR3 amino acids: CASSPTGNYEQYF. The CDR3 nucleotides are TGTGCCAGCAGCCCAACAGGAAACTACGAGCAGTACTTC.

The chain is built from TRBV19 and TRBJ1-1; D uncertain. The V end was cut by 6 bases, the J end by 0 bases, with 8 bases between. CDR1 and CDR2 (germline): LNHDA, SQIVND (reference sequence). CDR3 size: 13 residues. In DNA form, the CDR3 reads TGTGCCAGTAGGGGCACTCTGAACACTGAAGCTTTCTTT. Translated, it gives CASRGTLNTEAFF.

J is TRBJ2-1 and V is TRBV29-1, with 8 positions matching TRBD1. The CDR3 has 17 amino acids. In germline, CDR1 is SQVTM, CDR2 ANQGSEA. V was pared by 5 bases and J by 4 bases, with 16 bases of the junction left unmatched. The CDR3 region is CSVRRAGGVATYNEQFF. Written as DNA, the CDR3 is TGCAGCGTTAGGAGGGCAGGGGGCGTAGCAACGTACAATGAGCAGTTCTTC.

About this clone: The junction shows a germline mismatch at one end, possibly a read error. The V and J genes are TRBV7-7 and TRBJ2-2; 11 nucleotides line up with TRBD1. The CDR3 is 15 amino acids. Per the germline V gene, CDR1 is SSHAT and CDR2 is FNYEAQ (reference sequence). The CDR3 protein is CASSTGQGATGELFF. In DNA form, the CDR3 reads TGTGCTAGCAGCACCGGACAGGGGGCCACCGGGGAGCTGTTTTTT.

J is TRBJ2-3 and V is TRBV20-1; D uncertain. Germline V gene sequence: CDR1 DFQATT, CDR2 SNEGSKA (reference sequence). The CDR3 consists of 11 residues. V dropped 3 bases and J dropped 5 bases, with 6 bases sitting between them. DNA of the CDR3: TGCAGTGCTAGGTACGGAGATACGCAGTATTTT. Amino acids: CSARYGDTQYF.

The rearrangement uses TRBV6-1 and TRBJ2-2; D uncertain. This CDR3 spans 14 amino acids. The V gene lost 6 bases and the J gene lost 3 bases, with 11 bases spanning the gap. The germline V gene encodes CDR1 MNHNS and CDR2 SASEGT. CDR3 sequence reads: CASSITTDTGELFF. The CDR3 DNA is TGTGCCAGCAGCATAACAACAGACACCGGGGAGCTGTTTTTT.

V gene TRBV29-1 combines with J gene TRBJ2-1; unclear D gene. Trimming stripped 6 bases from V and 1 base from J, with 10 bases between. In germline, CDR1 is SQVTM, CDR2 ANQGSEA. This CDR3 has 13 amino acids. The CDR3 DNA sequence: TGCAGCGTCTCGTCGGGTTCCTACAATGAGCAGTTCTTC. Translation gives CSVSSGSYNEQFF.

CDR3 bases: TGTGCCAGCAGTCAACTCCGGGACTTTGGGATCTACGAGCAGTACTTC. This translates into CASSQLRDFGIYEQYF. The rearrangement links TRBV27 to TRBJ2-7; possibly TRBD2 for D (6 bases). In germline, CDR1 is MNHEY, CDR2 SMNVEV (reference sequence). CDR3 length: 16 amino acids. V shed 5 bases and J shed 3 bases, with 20 bases lying between them.

The chain recombines TRBV9 with TRBJ1-3, with D possibly TRBD1 on 5 matching bases. The V gene lost 2 bases and the J gene lost 5 bases, with 17 bases spanning the gap. The CDR3 is 16 amino acids. The V gene's germline CDR1 is SGDLS and CDR2 YYNGEE. The CDR3 reads CASSVLDSLSRNTIYF. The CDR3, as DNA: TGTGCCAGCAGCGTCCTAGACAGTCTCTCCCGAAACACCATATATTTT.

Of note for this clone: Compared with germline, one end of the junction differs, possibly owing to a read error. V and J are TRBV7-7 and TRBJ2-1; 8 bases agree with TRBD2. Germline loops: CDR1 SSHAT, CDR2 FNYEAQ (reference sequence). CDR3 length equals 15 residues. The CDR3: CASSTGTRLGNEQFF. The CDR3 DNA reads TGTGCTAGCAGCACCGGGACTAGGCTTGGGAATGAGCAGTTCTTC. Supplemented by reference TRBV7-7 and TRBJ2-1, the full variable domain reads GAGVSQSPRYKVTKRGQDVTLRCDPISSHATLYWYQQALGQGPEFLTYFNYEAQPDKSGLPSDRFSAERPEGSISTLTIQRTEQRDSAMYRCASSTGTRLGNEQFFGPGTRLTVL.

This clone is a singleton in its sample. V is TRBV5-1 and J is TRBJ2-1; TRBD2 matches at 10 bases. This CDR3 has 14 amino acids. Trimming cost V 2 bases and J 6 bases; bases outside gene matches: 2. Germline assignment: CDR1 SGHRS and CDR2 YFSETQ. CDR3 sequence (DNA): TGCGCCAGCAGCTTTTCTAGCGGGAGCAATGAGCAGTTCTTC. Protein sequence: CASSFSSGSNEQFF.